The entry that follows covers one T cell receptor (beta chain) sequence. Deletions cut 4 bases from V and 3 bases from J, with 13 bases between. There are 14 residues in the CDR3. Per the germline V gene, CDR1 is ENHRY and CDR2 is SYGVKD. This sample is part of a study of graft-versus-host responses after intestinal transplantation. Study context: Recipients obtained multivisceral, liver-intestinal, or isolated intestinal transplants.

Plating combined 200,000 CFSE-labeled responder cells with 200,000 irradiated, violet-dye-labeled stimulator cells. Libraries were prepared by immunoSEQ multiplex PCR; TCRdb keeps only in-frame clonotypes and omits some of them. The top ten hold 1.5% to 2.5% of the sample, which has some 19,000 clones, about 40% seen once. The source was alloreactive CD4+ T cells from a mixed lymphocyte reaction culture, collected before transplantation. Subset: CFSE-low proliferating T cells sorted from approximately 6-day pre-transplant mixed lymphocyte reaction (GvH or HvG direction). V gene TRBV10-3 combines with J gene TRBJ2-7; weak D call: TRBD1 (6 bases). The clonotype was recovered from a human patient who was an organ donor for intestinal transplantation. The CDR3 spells CAISAGQKGYEQYF. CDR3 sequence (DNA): TGTGCCATCAGTGCAGGACAGAAAGGCTACGAGCAGTACTTC.